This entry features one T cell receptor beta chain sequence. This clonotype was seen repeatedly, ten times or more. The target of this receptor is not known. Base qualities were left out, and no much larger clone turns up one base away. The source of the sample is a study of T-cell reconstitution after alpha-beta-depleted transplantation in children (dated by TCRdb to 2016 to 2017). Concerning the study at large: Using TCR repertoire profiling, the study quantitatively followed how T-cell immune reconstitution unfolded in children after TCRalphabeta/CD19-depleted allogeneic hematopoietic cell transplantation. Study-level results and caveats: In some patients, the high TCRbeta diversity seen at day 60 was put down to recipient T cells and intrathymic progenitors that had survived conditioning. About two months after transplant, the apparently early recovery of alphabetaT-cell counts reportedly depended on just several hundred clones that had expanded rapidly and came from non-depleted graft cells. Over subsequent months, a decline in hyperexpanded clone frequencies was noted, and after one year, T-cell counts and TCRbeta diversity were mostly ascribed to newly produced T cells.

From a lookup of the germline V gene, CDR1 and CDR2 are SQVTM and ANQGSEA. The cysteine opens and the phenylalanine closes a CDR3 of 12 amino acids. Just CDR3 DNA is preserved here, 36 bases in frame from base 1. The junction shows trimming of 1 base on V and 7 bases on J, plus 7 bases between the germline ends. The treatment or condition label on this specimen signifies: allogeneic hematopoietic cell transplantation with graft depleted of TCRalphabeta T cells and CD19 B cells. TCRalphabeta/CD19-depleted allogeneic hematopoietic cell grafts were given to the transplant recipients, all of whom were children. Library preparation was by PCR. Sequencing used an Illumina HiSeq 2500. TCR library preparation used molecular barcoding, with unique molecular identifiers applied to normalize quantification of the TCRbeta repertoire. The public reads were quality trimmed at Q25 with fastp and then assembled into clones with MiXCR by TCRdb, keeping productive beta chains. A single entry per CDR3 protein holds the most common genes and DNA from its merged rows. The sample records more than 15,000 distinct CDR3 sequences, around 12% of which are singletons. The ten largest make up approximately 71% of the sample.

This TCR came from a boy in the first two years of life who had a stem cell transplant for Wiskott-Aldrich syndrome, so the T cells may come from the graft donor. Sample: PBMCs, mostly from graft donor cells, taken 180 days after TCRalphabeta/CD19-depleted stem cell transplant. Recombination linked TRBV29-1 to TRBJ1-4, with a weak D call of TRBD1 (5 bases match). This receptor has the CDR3 CSVEAGSEKLFF. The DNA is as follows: TGCAGCGTTGAAGCAGGGTCTGAAAAACTGTTTTTT.